Listed below are T cell receptor beta chains from one sample, sequenced in a study of T cell repertoires in cytomegalovirus infection. In TCRdb, the reads were re-called with MiXCR into one record per CDR3 protein. The sample consists of 600,000 to 700,000 distinct CDR3 sequences, around a third of them appearing once. No antigen has been assigned to these receptors. Sample: cultured PBMCs, taken from culture after CMV antigen stimulation. Every receptor here comes from a human donor in good health (CMV status not recorded). Some clones in this sample may be carry-over from other donors' samples. The conserved cysteine and the conserved F or W are not part of the CDR3 here. The order of the fields is J gene, V gene, CDR3 protein.

TRBJ2-5,TRBV6-2/TRBV6-3,ASRKGLAGNRETQY
TRBJ2-3,TRBV19,ASSGSSSTDTQY
TRBJ1-2,TRBV10-3,AIRPQVANYGYT
TRBJ2-7,TRBV7-2,ASSLGGVQSYEQY
TRBJ1-2,TRBV4-1,ASSPPGTLIDYGYT
TRBJ2-3,TRBV11-2,ASSRKPGPWTDTQY
TRBJ2-3,TRBV7-2,ASSALSSDTQY
TRBJ1-5,TRBV6-1,ASHPAQGAFQPQH
TRBJ2-1,TRBV5-5,ASAGDSNNEQF
TRBJ1-2,TRBV28,ATSREAIT
TRBJ2-3,TRBV12-3/TRBV12-4,AGGGADTQY
TRBJ2-3,TRBV6-2/TRBV6-3,ATMTGSTDTQY
TRBJ1-2,TRBV11-2,ASSSRRGPAGYT
TRBJ1-2,TRBV10-3,AISDMQGTAGYT
TRBJ2-7,TRBV7-2,ASSTSAGYEQY
TRBJ2-3,TRBV10-3,AISGGLSDTQY
TRBJ1-1,TRBV12-3/TRBV12-4,ASSFGQVLEAF
TRBJ2-5,TRBV6-8,ASSYAWRRETQY
TRBJ2-7,TRBV7-9,ASSPDRGLFEQY
TRBJ2-7,TRBV6-2/TRBV6-3,ASSSGTWAYEQY
TRBJ2-6,TRBV20-1,SARDRAGANVLT
TRBJ2-1,TRBV5-4,ASSSDLTGDNEQF
TRBJ1-1,TRBV10-3,AISEAGTPLKAF
TRBJ2-1,TRBV6-1,ASSQLAGAYNEQF
TRBJ1-1,TRBV11-1,ASSLVGLLWNTEAF
TRBJ1-2,TRBV7-2,ASSVAGDVSYGYT
TRBJ2-3,TRBV7-6,ASKPGQGTTAQY
TRBJ2-1,TRBV19,ASSITSAGSSYNEQF
TRBJ1-2,TRBV28,ASSAGIAETYT
TRBJ2-1,TRBV7-2,ASSFNGGALNEQF
TRBJ2-2,TRBV14,ASSHLYSNTGELF
TRBJ1-4,TRBV6-2/TRBV6-3,ASASVVMREKLF
TRBJ2-1,TRBV6-2/TRBV6-3,ASSYAGQYNEQF
TRBJ2-7,TRBV7-2,ASSSGASLTYEQY
TRBJ2-5,TRBV12-3/TRBV12-4,ASSWTRKETQY
TRBJ1-6,TRBV28,ATISGVSYNSPLH
TRBJ2-5,TRBV19,ASSLPGPDPSGETQY
TRBJ1-4,TRBV7-6,ASSSQGINEKLF
TRBJ2-7,TRBV7-2,ASSFGLAGGGYEQY
TRBJ2-3,TRBV11-2,ASSFQGATDTQY
TRBJ2-2,TRBV7-9,ASRIGIYNTGELF
TRBJ1-5,TRBV6-1,ASSQLRDSRQPQH
TRBJ2-5,TRBV19,ASSIDPGETQY
TRBJ1-2,TRBV7-2,ASSKTGGAINGYT
TRBJ2-5,TRBV20-1,SASPYLLAGVPETQY
TRBJ2-7,TRBV27,ASSFSAGSETYEQY
TRBJ2-3,TRBV27,ASSLRQGRYTDTQY
TRBJ2-3,TRBV11-3,ASSLGAPDTQY
TRBJ2-7,TRBV7-2,ASSPGRVLTLYEQY